The present T cell receptor (beta chain) was sequenced within a study of blood T cell repertoires in COVID-19 (dated by TCRdb to the early 2020s). Background on the whole study: Collaborator samples came from the United States, Italy and Spain and covered acute and convalescent phases of COVID-19. The material from the prospective study consisted of cDNA or gDNA derived from T cells, B-cell-depleted T cells, or PBMCs. Deeply sampled blood TCRbeta repertoires from subjects exposed to, actively infected with, or recovered from COVID-19 were included in the dataset. A freely available public database, intended as a resource for researchers studying the immune response to SARS-CoV-2, is where the repertoires were released. Samples came from the ongoing ImmuneRACE study (first 160 participants) plus 1,254 subjects from 6 global collaborators. Sample metadata almost always included a de-identified subject ID, COVID-19 status, age in years and sex. Where available, HLA class I and class II types were taken from metadata supplied by the sample provider and were not determined by assay-based typing.

Turning to this clone: This receptor's antigen is unknown. A junction end diverges from the germline sequence, so it may reflect a read error.

The immunoSEQ Assay, a bias-controlled multiplex PCR, was used to amplify TCRbeta CDR3 regions from genomic DNA. From the authors' description of their analysis: The number of nucleated cells in each sample was estimated from the amplification of reference gene primers within the assay. To quantify the absolute abundance of each unique TCRbeta CDR3 rearrangement, sequence reads were collapsed and filtered. For each sample, productive Simpson clonality was calculated as the square root of Simpson's diversity index over productive rearrangements. TCRdb carries this immuneACCESS record with in-frame sequences only. Its versions omit some clonotypes, under half of them owing to an unresolved V gene in the studies checked, with the rest unexplained. The DNA was the basis for D and trimming; V, J and clone size are from that table. Within this sample are hundreds of thousands of clones, with 80% to 85% of them counted one time only. 6.8% of the sample is held by the ten biggest clonotypes.

Enrolling through a virtual design, the prospective study's participants ranged in age from roughly 18 to 90 years and lived across about two dozen United States geographic areas. In the prospective study, cohorts were assigned on the basis of participant-reported clinical history obtained from a screening survey and a study questionnaire. Recovered participants in ImmuneRACE Cohort 3 were defined by two consecutive negative NP/OP PCR tests, clearance by a healthcare professional, or resolution of symptoms. Each participant in the prospective study had whole blood, serum and a nasopharyngeal or oropharyngeal swab collected by mobile phlebotomists. Prospective study participants could optionally give additional blood draws and questionnaires over an approximately two-month period. Blood samples from the prospective study were shipped frozen or at room temperature prior to DNA extraction. The CDR3 runs 13 residues from the cysteine to the phenylalanine. CDR3 DNA only is kept here, 39 bases in frame from base 1.

Study-level results and caveats: How much clinical and demographic metadata was included differed by source and by participant, and the metadata was provided uncurated.

The sequence links TRBV12-3 or TRBV12-4 to TRBJ2-5; 8 central nucleotides agree with TRBD1. The source of this sequence is a woman aged 35 to 49 who had recovered from COVID-19. The specimen sequenced was PBMCs or T cells enriched from blood (not recorded which). The CDR3 is CACRTGWPETQYF. In nucleotide form, the sequence is TGTGCCTGCAGGACAGGGTGGCCGGAGACCCAGTACTTC.